Detailed here is one TCR beta chain. The target of this receptor is not known. It has no much larger one-base neighbor in the sample; base qualities were not kept. CDR1 and CDR2 (MDHEN, SYDVKM) derive from the germline V gene. Trimming removed 5 bases from V and 4 bases from J, leaving 14 bases between the germline ends. The CDR3 runs 14 amino acids, cysteine and phenylalanine included. The only DNA kept is the CDR3, 42 bases in frame from the first base. The donors were healthy, HIV-negative adults who had no recently reported acute infections or vaccinations. All donors were Caucasian adults living in Nashville, Tennessee, USA. CD4+ T cells were enriched through magnetic negative selection, after which naive cells were positively selected on CD45RA and the remaining negative fraction served as the memory subset. Blood was collected by leukapheresis, and PBMCs were isolated by Ficoll-Histopaque density gradient centrifugation and then cryopreserved in liquid nitrogen vapor phase. Purity and quantity of every magnetically sorted T cell population were checked by analytical flow cytometry. From each sorted fraction, genomic DNA was isolated and quantified by UV absorbance on a Nanodrop 2000c.

The sample originates from a study of shared clonotypes between healthy human individuals (TCRdb year 2020). Notes on the research overall: A couple of women and a few men aged 18 to 49 years were included in the cohort. To estimate repertoire size and how much clonotypes are shared between individuals, the study performed deep sequencing of blood TCR repertoires from roughly five healthy adults. Libraries were prepared and TCR repertoires were sequenced by different laboratories using diverse techniques, in order to increase sequencing depth and limit assay-specific biases. For each donor, three plates each were used for CD4 naive and CD4 memory, two plates were used for CD8 naive, and one plate was used for CD8 memory. Leukapheresis yielded between about 0.9 and 10 billion PBMCs per donor.

TCR CDR3 regions were amplified from genomic DNA by multiplex PCR using the deep immunoSEQ assay. For each cell subset, the extracted genomic DNA was distributed evenly across all wells of several immunoSEQ 96-well plates, and each plate served as one replicate. For sorted subsets, 150 to 200 ng genomic DNA, equal to tens of thousands of T cell genomes, was loaded into each replicate PCR. Purified libraries were measured with a Qubit 3.0 fluorometer, size-checked on a Bioanalyzer 2100, and measured again with the KAPA Library Quantification kit. Every immunoSEQ 96-well plate was sequenced on a dedicated single-read 150-cycle Illumina NextSeq 550 flow cell. As for how the authors treated the data: Because the immunoSEQ output held only junctional sequences and lacked quality scores, the filtering could not match the filtering applied to full-length reads. Sequences were annotated with PyIR, a Python wrapper for IgBLAST v1.9, and V/J genes and CDR3 were assigned using IMGT germline references. Reads were removed for weak V/J assignments (E-value above 1e-6), missing CDR3, stop codons, out-of-frame junctions, or ambiguous translated residues. V3J clonotypes were defined as sequences sharing an identical inferred V gene, J gene, and CDR3 amino acid sequence. Percentage overlap between repertoires was calculated by dividing the number of shared unique clonotypes by the size of the smaller repertoire. RTK rarefaction, the Chao1 estimator, and Recon v2.1 estimates of unobserved clonotypes were used to assess repertoire richness. For all TCRbeta clonotypes obtained by the gDNA method from a few donors, generation probabilities were computed with OLGA. Sourced from immuneACCESS, this table was stored by TCRdb with only in-frame sequences that have V and J called. A share of the clones is absent; for the studies checked, an unresolved V gene accounts for under half, and the remainder has no known explanation. The DNA was the basis for D and trimming; V, J and clone size are from that table. The sample profile shows about 600,000 clones; 97% of them were found once. About 0.06% of the sample belongs to the ten largest clones.

The paper as a whole reports these results and caveats: Pairwise subsampling led to the expectation that sequencing depth would affect the degree of clonotype sharing among donors. Even with the large sequencing depth, rarefaction of the sorted-subset datasets indicated that sequencing was incomplete. Only blood was sampled, and tissue TCR repertoires likely differ from those in blood. Approximately 5% of naive CD4, around 3.5% of naive CD8, approximately 2% of memory CD4, and less than 0.45% of memory CD8 clonotypes were shared across several donors. Compared with non-shared clonotypes, the clonotypes found in all four sorted-subset donors had higher generation probabilities. Naive subsets generally had larger estimated clonotype richness than memory subsets. Because the study included a small number of donors, the genetic and exposure-history diversity represented was limited.

The TCR comes from a woman in her twenties or thirties in good health. Sequencing used naive CD4+ T cells sorted from blood. What the cell subset or site label conveys for this sample: CD45RA+ positively selected. The V and J segments used are TRBV28 and TRBJ1-2; TRBD1 could be the D gene, as 5 bases match. The encoded CDR3 is CASSQDRLFYGYTF. The sequenced DNA: TGTGCCAGCAGTCAAGACAGACTATTCTATGGCTACACCTTC.